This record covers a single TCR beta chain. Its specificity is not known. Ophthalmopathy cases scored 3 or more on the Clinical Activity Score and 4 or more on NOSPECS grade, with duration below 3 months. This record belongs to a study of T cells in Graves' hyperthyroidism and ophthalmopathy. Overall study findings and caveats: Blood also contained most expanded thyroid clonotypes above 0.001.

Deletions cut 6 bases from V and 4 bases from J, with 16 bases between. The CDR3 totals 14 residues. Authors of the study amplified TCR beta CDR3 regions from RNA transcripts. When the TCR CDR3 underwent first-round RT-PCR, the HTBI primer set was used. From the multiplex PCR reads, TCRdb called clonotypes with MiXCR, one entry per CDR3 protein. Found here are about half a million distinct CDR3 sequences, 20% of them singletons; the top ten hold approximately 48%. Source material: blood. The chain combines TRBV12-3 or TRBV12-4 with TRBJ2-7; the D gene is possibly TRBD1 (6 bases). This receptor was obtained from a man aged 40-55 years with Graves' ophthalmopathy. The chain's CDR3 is CASSIMQGLYEQYF. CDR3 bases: TGTGCCAGCAGCATCATGCAGGGGTTGTACGAGCAGTACTTC.